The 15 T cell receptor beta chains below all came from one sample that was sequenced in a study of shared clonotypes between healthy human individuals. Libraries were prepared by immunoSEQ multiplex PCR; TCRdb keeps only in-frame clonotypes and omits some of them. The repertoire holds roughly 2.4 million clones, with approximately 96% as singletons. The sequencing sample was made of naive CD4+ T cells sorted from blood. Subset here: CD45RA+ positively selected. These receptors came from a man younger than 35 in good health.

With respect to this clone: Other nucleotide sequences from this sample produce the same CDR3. CDR3 in amino acids: CAWSAGQETQYF. The CDR3 DNA is TGTGCCTGGAGTGCCGGGCAAGAGACCCAGTACTTC. V is TRBV30 and J is TRBJ2-5; D is unresolved. Trimming removed 1 base from V and 2 bases from J, with 5 bases in between. The V gene's germline CDR1 is GTSNPN and CDR2 SVGIG (reference sequence). There are 12 residues in the CDR3.

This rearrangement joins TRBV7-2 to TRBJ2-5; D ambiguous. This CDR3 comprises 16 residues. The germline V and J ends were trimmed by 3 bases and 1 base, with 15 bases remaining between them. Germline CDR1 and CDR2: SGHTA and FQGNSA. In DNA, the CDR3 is TGTGCCAGCAGCTTGAGCCACCTTTCACCCCAAGAGACCCAGTACTTC. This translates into CASSLSHLSPQETQYF. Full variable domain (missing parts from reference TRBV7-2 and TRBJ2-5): GAGVSQSPSNKVTEKGKDVELRCDPISGHTALYWYRQSLGQGLEFLIYFQGNSAPDKSGLPSDRFSAERTGGSVSTLTIQRTQQEDSAVYLCASSLSHLSPQETQYFGPGTRLLVL.

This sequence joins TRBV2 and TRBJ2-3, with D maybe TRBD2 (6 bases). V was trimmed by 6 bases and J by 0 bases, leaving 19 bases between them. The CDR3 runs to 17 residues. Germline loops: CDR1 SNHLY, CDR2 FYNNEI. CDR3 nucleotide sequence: TGTGCCAGCAGCGAATGGGGGGAGCGGATTAGCACAGATACGCAGTATTTT. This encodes CASSEWGERISTDTQYF. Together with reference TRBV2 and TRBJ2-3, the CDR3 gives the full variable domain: EPEVTQTPSHQVTQMGQEVILRCVPISNHLYFYWYRQILGQKVEFLVSFYNNEISEKSEIFDDQFSVERPDGSNFTLKIRSTKLEDSAMYFCASSEWGERISTDTQYFGPGTRLTVL.

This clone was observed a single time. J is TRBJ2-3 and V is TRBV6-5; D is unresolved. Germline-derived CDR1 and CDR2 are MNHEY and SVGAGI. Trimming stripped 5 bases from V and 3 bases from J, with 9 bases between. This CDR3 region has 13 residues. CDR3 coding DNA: TGTGCCAGCAGTGCCTCCTTAACAGATACGCAGTATTTT. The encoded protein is CASSASLTDTQYF.

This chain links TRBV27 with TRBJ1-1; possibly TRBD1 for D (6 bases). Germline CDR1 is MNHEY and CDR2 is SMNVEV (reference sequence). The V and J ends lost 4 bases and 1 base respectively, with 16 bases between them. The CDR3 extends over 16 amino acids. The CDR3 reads CASSSPDRWANTEAFF. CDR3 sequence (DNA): TGTGCCAGCAGTTCCCCAGACAGGTGGGCGAACACTGAAGCTTTCTTT.

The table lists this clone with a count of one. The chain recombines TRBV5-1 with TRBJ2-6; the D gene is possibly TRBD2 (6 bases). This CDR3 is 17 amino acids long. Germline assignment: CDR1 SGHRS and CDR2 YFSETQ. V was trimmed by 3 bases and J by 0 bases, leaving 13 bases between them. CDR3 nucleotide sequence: TGCGCCAGCAGCTCTCCGGGACTTGGCTCTGGGGCCAACGTCCTGACTTTC. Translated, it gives CASSSPGLGSGANVLTF.

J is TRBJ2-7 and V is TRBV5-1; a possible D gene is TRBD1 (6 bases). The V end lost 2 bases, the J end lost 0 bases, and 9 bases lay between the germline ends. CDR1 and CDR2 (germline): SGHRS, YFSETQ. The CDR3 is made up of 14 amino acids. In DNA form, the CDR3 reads TGCGCCAGCAGCTTTACACAGGGCTCCTACGAGCAGTACTTC. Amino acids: CASSFTQGSYEQYF.

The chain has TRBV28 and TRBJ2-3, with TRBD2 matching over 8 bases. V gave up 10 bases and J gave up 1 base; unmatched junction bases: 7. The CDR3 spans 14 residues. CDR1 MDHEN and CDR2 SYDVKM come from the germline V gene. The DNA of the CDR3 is TGTGCCACCCTTTTGCGGGGGGGCACAGATACGCAGTATTTT. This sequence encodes CATLLRGGTDTQYF.

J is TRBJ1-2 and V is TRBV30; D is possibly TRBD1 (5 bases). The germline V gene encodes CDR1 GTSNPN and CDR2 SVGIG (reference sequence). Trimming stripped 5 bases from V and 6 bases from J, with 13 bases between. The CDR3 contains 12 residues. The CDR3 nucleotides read TGTGCCTGGGAGGGAGGGGCCCATGGCTACACCTTC. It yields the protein CAWEGGAHGYTF.

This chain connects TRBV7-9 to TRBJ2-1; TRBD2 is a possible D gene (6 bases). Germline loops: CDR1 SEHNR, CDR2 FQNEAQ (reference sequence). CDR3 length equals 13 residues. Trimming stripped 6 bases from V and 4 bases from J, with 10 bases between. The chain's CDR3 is CASSGGVYNEQFF. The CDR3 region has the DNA TGTGCCAGCAGTGGCGGGGTTTACAATGAGCAGTTCTTC.

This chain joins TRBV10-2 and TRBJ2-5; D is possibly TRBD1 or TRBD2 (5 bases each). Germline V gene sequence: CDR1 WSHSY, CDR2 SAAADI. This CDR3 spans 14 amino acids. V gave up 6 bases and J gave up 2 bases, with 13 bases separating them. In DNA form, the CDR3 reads TGCGCCAGCAGCGGGGCGGCCTTACAAGAGACCCAGTACTTC. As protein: CASSGAALQETQYF.

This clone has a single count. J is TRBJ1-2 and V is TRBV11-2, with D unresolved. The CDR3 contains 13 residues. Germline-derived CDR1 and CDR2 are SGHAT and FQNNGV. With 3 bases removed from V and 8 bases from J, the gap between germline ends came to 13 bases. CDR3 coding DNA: TGTGCCAGCAGCTTGGGCTCGGTTGGAGGCTACACCTTC. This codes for CASSLGSVGGYTF. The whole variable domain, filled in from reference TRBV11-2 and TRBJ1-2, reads EAGVAQSPRYKIIEKRQSVAFWCNPISGHATLYWYQQILGQGPKLLIQFQNNGVVDDSQLPKDRFSAERLKGVDSTLKIQPAKLEDSAVYLCASSLGSVGGYTFGSGTRLTVV.

For the CDR3, the DNA is TGCGCCAGCAGCTCTAGCGGGGGGAACACGGAGACCCAGTACTTC. Translating it yields CASSSSGGNTETQYF. The chain carries TRBV5-1 and TRBJ2-5; TRBD2 aligns across 11 bases. CDR3 length equals 15 residues. The V segment lost 3 bases and the J segment 5 bases; nucleotides outside the gene matches: 6. Germline CDR1 and CDR2: SGHRS and YFSETQ.

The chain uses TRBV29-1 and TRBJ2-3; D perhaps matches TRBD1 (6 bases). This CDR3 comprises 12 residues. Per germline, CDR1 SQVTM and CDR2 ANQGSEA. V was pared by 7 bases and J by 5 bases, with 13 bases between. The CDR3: CSAYSGEDTQYF. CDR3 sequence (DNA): TGCAGCGCCTACTCAGGGGAAGATACGCAGTATTTT.

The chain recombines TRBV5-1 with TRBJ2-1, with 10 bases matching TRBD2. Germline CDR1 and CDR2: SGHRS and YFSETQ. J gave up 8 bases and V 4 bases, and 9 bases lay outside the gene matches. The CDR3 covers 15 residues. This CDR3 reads CASSHSGGAGYEQFF. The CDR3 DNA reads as TGCGCCAGCAGCCACAGCGGGGGGGCCGGTTATGAGCAGTTCTTC.